The T cell receptor beta chain described here comes from a study of cytomegalovirus exposure and HLA in healthy donors. Broader study findings: CMV serostatus alone was available as immune exposure information. Later on, an analysis tied under 20,000 TCR beta sequences to HLA alleles at 0.05 false discovery rate.

The germline CDR1 and CDR2 sequences are SGHRS and YFSETQ. Trimming removed 4 bases at V and 9 bases at J, with 20 bases between. The CDR3 contains 15 residues. Turning to this clone: The antigen is unknown.

PCR used 60 Vbeta primers and 13 Jbeta primers. This table comes from immunoSEQ multiplex PCR, and its TCRdb copy is limited to in-frame clones, with some not included. Altogether around 100,000 clones are present, approximately 80% being singletons, with the ten largest covering around 1.2%. This receptor was identified in a woman between 18 and 29 years old in good health and CMV-seronegative. The sequenced material came from PBMCs. The rearrangement links TRBV5-1 to TRBJ2-1; maybe TRBD2 (6 bases). Here the CDR3 reads CASSVGGNSFAEQFF. CDR3 nucleotide sequence: TGCGCCAGCAGCGTTGGGGGGAATAGTTTTGCTGAGCAGTTCTTC.